This T cell receptor beta chain is drawn from a study of blood T cells in healthy people across ages. Study at large: Template switching captured about one barcoded beta molecule per two T cells.

Per the germline V gene, CDR1 is SGHRS and CDR2 is YFSETQ. V was cut by 1 base and J by 3 bases, with 22 bases left in between. The CDR3 loop spans 18 amino acids. Notes on the study in general: The unsorted PBMCs prevented any conclusive comparison of naive versus antigen-experienced cells.

Each donor's blood draw was 8.5 to 10 milliliters of peripheral blood. Alongside a J-beta primer mix, a sample-barcoded 5' primer served in a second PCR lasting about 6 to 11 cycles. Each of the samples gave a minimum of 3 million paired-end reads that contained CDR3. TCRdb reprocessed the 5' RACE reads via MiXCR and lists one record per CDR3 protein. The repertoire consists of 1.5 million to 2 million distinct CDR3 sequences, with approximately 28% occurring once and the leading ten covering roughly 8%. As regards this clonotype: Its antigen is as yet unknown.

This sequence was found in a woman under 40 in good health. The chain uses TRBV5-1 and TRBJ2-5, with D possibly called TRBD1 or TRBD2 (7 bases each). The sample consisted of blood. The CDR3: CASSLSGQLGRREETQYF. CDR3 nucleotides: TGCGCCAGCAGCTTGTCGGGACAGCTCGGGAGGAGGGAAGAGACCCAGTACTTC. Complete variable domain (other parts from reference TRBV5-1 and TRBJ2-5): KAGVTQTPRYLIKTRGQQVTLSCSPISGHRSVSWYQQTPGQGLQFLFEYFSETQRNKGNFPGRFSGRQFSNSRSEMNVSTLELGDSALYLCASSLSGQLGRREETQYFGPGTRLLVL.